The 22 T cell receptor beta chains listed next were all sequenced from one sample in a study of CD8 T cells in Susac syndrome. After extraction with the RNeasy kit, roughly 0.45 to 1 ug of the RNA was reverse transcribed using random hexamers. TCRdb reprocessed the immunoSEQ multiplex PCR reads via MiXCR and lists one record per CDR3 protein. The sample yields about 200,000 distinct CDR3 sequences, 90% to 95% seen once. The sequenced sample was CD8+ T cells from PBMCs. The receptor set was obtained from a human donor with multiple sclerosis.

This rearrangement joins TRBV30 to TRBJ1-2, with 10 bases lining up with TRBD1. CDR1 is GTSNPN, CDR2 SVGIG, per germline (reference sequence). The length of the CDR3 is 18 residues. With V trimmed by 4 bases and J by 0 bases, 14 bases remained unmatched. The CDR3 DNA sequence: TGTGCCTGGAAGGGATGGGCGGGACAGGGGTTCGCTAACTATGGCTACACCTTC. Its translation: CAWKGWAGQGFANYGYTF.

The V gene is TRBV7-3, the J gene TRBJ2-1, with D uncertain. The CDR3 totals 15 residues. The V end lost 2 bases, the J end lost 0 bases, and 8 bases lay between the germline ends. The germline V gene has CDR1 SGHTA and CDR2 FQGTGA. The CDR3 reads CASSLLVGSYNEQFF. The CDR3 DNA is TGTGCCAGCAGCTTACTGGTGGGCTCCTACAATGAGCAGTTCTTC.

The chain is built from TRBV24-1 and TRBJ2-1; D ambiguous. The CDR3 loop spans 14 amino acids. Per germline, CDR1 KGHDR and CDR2 SFDVKD. V lost 0 bases, J lost 7 bases, and 9 bases lay in between. CDR3 nucleotides: TGTGCCACCAGTGATTTGAACGTGGGGAATGAGCAGTTCTTC. Protein: CATSDLNVGNEQFF.

This sequence joins TRBV7-3 and TRBJ2-1, with D possibly being TRBD1 or TRBD2 (5 bases each). The length of the CDR3 is 13 residues. The V gene's germline CDR1 is SGHTA and CDR2 FQGTGA. Trimming pared 4 bases from V and 6 bases from J, leaving 10 bases between. CDR3 sequence reads: CASSYPGLNEQFF. CDR3 bases: TGTGCCAGCAGCTACCCGGGGCTCAATGAGCAGTTCTTC.

The chain combines TRBV4-1 with TRBJ2-7; TRBD1 matches 8 bases. This CDR3 spans 15 amino acids. V shed 4 bases and J 0 bases; nucleotides not matched to a gene: 5. From germline, CDR1 is MGHRA and CDR2 YSYEKL. As DNA, the CDR3 is TGCGCCAGCAGCCGAGGACAGGGACTCTCCTACGAGCAGTACTTC. Its protein product is CASSRGQGLSYEQYF.

V and J are TRBV5-8 and TRBJ1-4, with a tentative D call TRBD1 (5 bases). The V and J ends lost 5 bases and 1 base respectively, with 12 bases between them. CDR1 and CDR2 (germline): SGHTS, YDEGEE. This CDR3 is 15 amino acids long. In nucleotides, the CDR3 is TGTGCCAGCAGTTACTTACAGGAAACTAATGAAAAACTGTTTTTT. Encoded protein: CASSYLQETNEKLFF.

This CDR3 reads CSVELGVTGNTIYF. For the CDR3, the DNA is TGCAGCGTTGAACTGGGAGTGACTGGAAACACCATATATTTT. This chain links TRBV29-1 with TRBJ1-3; D ambiguous. The CDR3 length is 14 residues. The germline CDR1 and CDR2 sequences are SQVTM and ANQGSEA. V lost 2 bases and J lost 2, with 10 bases in between.

The count of this clonotype is one. This rearrangement joins TRBV13 to TRBJ1-3; no definite D call. The CDR3 runs to 12 residues. V lost 5 bases and J lost 4, with 6 bases in between. Germline lookup yields CDR1 PRHDT and CDR2 FYEKMQ (reference sequence). For the CDR3, the DNA is TGTGCCAGCAGCAAACCCGGAAACACCATATATTTT. Amino acids: CASSKPGNTIYF. The variable domain in full, completed from reference TRBV13 and TRBJ1-3, reads AAGVIQSPRHLIKEKRETATLKCYPIPRHDTVYWYQQGPGQDPQFLISFYEKMQSDKGSIPDRFSAQQFSDYHSELNMSSLELGDSALYFCASSKPGNTIYFGEGSWLTVV.

The chain is built from TRBV1 and TRBJ2-5. TRBV1 is recorded as a pseudogene. The CDR3 contains 12 residues. The CDR3 bases are TGCACCAGCAGCCAAGATAGACAGACCCAGTACTTC. Encoded protein: CTSSQDRQTQYF.

The gene calls are TRBV20-1 and TRBJ2-4; tentative D call: TRBD2 (5 bases). Per the germline V gene, CDR1 is DFQATT and CDR2 is SNEGSKA (reference sequence). This CDR3 has 12 residues. This CDR3 is CRSLAAKNIQYF. In DNA, the CDR3 is TGCAGATCGTTAGCGGCCAAAAACATTCAGTACTTC.

The chain has TRBV7-9 and TRBJ2-1; 13 bases map to TRBD2. CDR3 length: 15 residues. Germline values: CDR1 SEHNR, CDR2 FQNEAQ (reference sequence). Trimming at V came to 3 bases and at J to 6 bases, leaving 2 bases not matched to a gene. This CDR3 is CASSLGTSGINEQFF. DNA for the CDR3: TGTGCCAGCAGCTTGGGGACTAGCGGGATCAATGAGCAGTTCTTC.

This clonotype was observed a few times. The V gene is TRBV7-8, the J gene TRBJ2-5; D perhaps matches TRBD2 (6 bases). Germline values: CDR1 SGHVS, CDR2 FQNEAQ. Trimming cost V 1 base and J 5 bases, with 11 bases left between them. The CDR3 contains 14 residues. The CDR3 sequence: CASSLGVGGETQYF. The CDR3 DNA is TGTGCCAGCAGCTTAGGGGTAGGAGGGGAGACCCAGTACTTC.

This chain links TRBV9 with TRBJ2-3; tentative D call: TRBD1 (5 bases). The CDR3 runs to 15 residues. Germline-derived CDR1 and CDR2 are SGDLS and YYNGEE. The germline V and J ends were trimmed by 0 bases and 9 bases, with 17 bases remaining between them. In nucleotides, the CDR3 is TGTGCCAGCAGCGTAGAAGGGGCAGGCGTCTGGACGCAGTATTTT. Protein: CASSVEGAGVWTQYF. The full variable domain, rest sourced from reference TRBV9 and TRBJ2-3, is DSGVTQTPKHLITATGQRVTLRCSPRSGDLSVYWYQQSLDQGLQFLIQYYNGEERAKGNILERFSAQQFPDLHSELNLSSLELGDSALYFCASSVEGAGVWTQYFGPGTRLTVL.

The rearrangement joins TRBV4-2 to TRBJ1-2; D perhaps matches TRBD1 (5 bases). CDR1 and CDR2 from the germline V gene are LGHNA and YNFKEQ. The V gene lost 7 bases and the J gene lost 4 bases, with 10 bases spanning the gap. This CDR3 has 12 residues. CDR3 residues: CASTGGSYGYTF. DNA of the CDR3: TGTGCCAGCACCGGGGGAAGCTATGGCTACACCTTC.

The chain combines TRBV12-3 or TRBV12-4 with TRBJ2-3; the match to TRBD1 covers 8 bases. J was trimmed by 0 bases and V by 3 bases; bases with no gene match: 5. This CDR3 region has 16 residues. The CDR3 coding sequence is TGTGCCAGCAGTTTTTCCCGGACAGGGAGCACAGATACGCAGTATTTT. This translates into CASSFSRTGSTDTQYF.

The chain has TRBV5-1 and TRBJ2-3; TRBD2 matches at 7 bases. Germline CDR1 reads SGHRS; CDR2 reads YFSETQ. The CDR3 sequence is 16 residues long. The V and J ends lost 7 bases and 8 bases, in that order; junction bases with no gene match: 19. The CDR3 here is CASGSPESGVGGTQYF. The CDR3 bases are TGCGCCAGCGGATCCCCGGAGAGCGGGGTCGGGGGTACGCAGTATTTT.

CDR3 DNA sequence: TGCGCCAGCACGGGGAGCTCCTACGAGCAGTACTTC. It encodes CASTGSSYEQYF. The chain is built from TRBV10-2 and TRBJ2-7; D may be TRBD2 (5 bases). Trimming pared 7 bases from V and 0 bases from J, leaving 7 bases between. Germline V gene lookup returns CDR1 WSHSY and CDR2 SAAADI. The CDR3 has 12 amino acids.

This sequence joins TRBV19 and TRBJ2-1, with 7 bases aligning to TRBD2. J was trimmed by 2 bases and V by 7 bases; bases with no gene match: 8. The CDR3 length is 15 residues. CDR1 and CDR2 (germline): LNHDA, SQIVND (reference sequence). The CDR3 sequence is CASTSGPGPYNEQFF. DNA of the CDR3: TGTGCCAGTACTAGCGGACCCGGACCCTACAATGAGCAGTTCTTC. Full variable domain (outside the CDR3, taken from reference TRBV19 and TRBJ2-1): DGGITQSPKYLFRKEGQNVTLSCEQNLNHDAMYWYRQDPGQGLRLIYYSQIVNDFQKGDIAEGYSVSREKKESFPLTVTSAQKNPTAFYLCASTSGPGPYNEQFFGPGTRLTVL.

The chain couples TRBV6-5 to TRBJ2-1; the D gene is possibly TRBD1 (6 bases). V lost 6 bases and J 2 bases, leaving 14 bases between the germline ends. The CDR3 sequence is 15 residues long. Looked up from germline, CDR1 is MNHEY and CDR2 is SVGAGI. The CDR3 sequence: CASSYTGLTYNEQFF. The CDR3 nucleotides read TGTGCCAGCAGCTATACAGGGCTTACCTACAATGAGCAGTTCTTC.

V usage is TRBV30 and J usage is TRBJ2-1, with a tentative D call TRBD1 (6 bases). Germline-derived CDR1 and CDR2 are GTSNPN and SVGIG (reference sequence). This CDR3 is built from 13 residues. V gave up 2 bases and J gave up 4 bases, with 9 bases separating them. Written as DNA, the CDR3 is TGTGCCTGGAGTCAGGGGCCTTACAATGAGCAGTTCTTC. It yields the protein CAWSQGPYNEQFF.

The J gene is TRBJ2-2, the V gene TRBV19, with 7 bases lining up with TRBD1. V dropped 2 bases and J dropped 6; count of bases not matched to a gene: 9. The CDR3 is 16 residues long. Germline-derived CDR1 and CDR2 are LNHDA and SQIVND (reference sequence). The CDR3 protein is CASSILGGTAAGELFF. For the CDR3, the DNA is TGTGCCAGTAGTATATTAGGGGGCACGGCCGCCGGGGAGCTGTTTTTT.

CDR3 bases: TGTGCCTACTTTGGGGGGGACGAAAAACTGTTTTTT. Amino acids: CAYFGGDEKLFF. The V call is TRBV30, the J call TRBJ1-4, with a weak D call TRBD1 (5 bases). V lost 7 bases to trimming and J lost 8 bases, with 14 bases between them. This CDR3 spans 12 amino acids. From germline, CDR1 is GTSNPN and CDR2 SVGIG (reference sequence). Full variable domain (rest looked up from reference TRBV30 and TRBJ1-4): SQTIHQWPATLVQPVGSPLSLECTVEGTSNPNLYWYRQAAGRGLQLLFYSVGIGQISSEVPQNLSASRPQDRQFILSSKKLLLSDSGFYLCAYFGGDEKLFFGSGTQLSVL.